This T cell receptor (beta chain) was identified in a study of T cell responses to AZD1222 COVID-19 vaccine. The protocol was immunoSEQ multiplex PCR, while the TCRdb copy is restricted to in-frame clones and leaves out a portion. Among approximately 100,000 clones, 91% were seen once, and the ten largest hold 7.5%. Germline V gene data show CDR1 as SGHRS and CDR2 as YFSETQ. V dropped 3 bases and J dropped 1; count of bases not matched to a gene: 3. The CDR3 sequence is 14 residues long. The sequence came from an adult in good health. The chain uses TRBV5-1 and TRBJ1-1; 7 bases match TRBD1. The specimen comprised peripheral blood, sampled on day 0 of AZD1222 vaccination. In nucleotides, the CDR3 is TGCGCCAGCAGCTCTAGACAGGGGAACACTGAAGCTTTCTTT. It codes for CASSSRQGNTEAFF.